The source of this T cell receptor (beta chain) is a study of T-cell reconstitution after alpha-beta-depleted transplantation in children. Study results and limitations: Reports say that about two months after transplant, the alpha-beta T cells came out of several hundred graft clones that had expanded.

In germline, CDR1 is SQVTM, CDR2 ANQGSEA. With 2 bases removed from V and 6 bases from J, the gap between germline ends came to 21 bases. The CDR3 consists of 16 residues. This sample's TCRbeta library carried unique molecular identifier barcodes. TCRdb used MiXCR to reprocess the PCR reads, holding one entry per CDR3 protein. The sample has 550,000 to 800,000 distinct CDR3 sequences, under 15% seen once; the top ten hold about 0.77%. Concerning this clonotype itself: Its antigen is still unknown.

The input for sequencing was PBMCs, taken before TCRalphabeta/CD19-depleted stem cell transplant. The clonotype originates from a girl aged 2 to 10 with congenital amegakaryocytic thrombocytopenia, due to receive a stem cell transplant. V and J are TRBV29-1 and TRBJ2-3; the D call may be TRBD1 or TRBD2 (7 bases each). CDR3: CSVEHRRGRGLDTQYF. Written as DNA, the CDR3 is TGCAGCGTTGAACACCGACGGGGGAGGGGGCTGGATACGCAGTATTTT.